Listed here are 10 T cell receptor beta chains from one sample, sequenced in a study of shared clonotypes between healthy human individuals. Sequenced by immunoSEQ multiplex PCR; TCRdb stores in-frame clones only, minus some. Here the sample spans under 1,100,000 clones, around 76% being singletons. Sequencing was performed on memory CD4+ T cells sorted from blood. Stated subset: CD45RA-negative fraction. These TCRs come from a man in his late teens or twenties in good health.

Turning to this clone: Germline is not matched at one junction end, which may reflect a read error. The V call is TRBV11-2, the J call TRBJ1-4, with D hard to call. In germline, CDR1 is SGHAT, CDR2 FQNNGV. The CDR3 has 13 residues. CDR3: CASSPRTSEKLFF. The CDR3 DNA is TGTGCCAGCAGCCCGCGGACTAGTGAAAAACTGTTTTTT.

The chain employs TRBV27 and TRBJ1-6; 7 bases agree with TRBD1. The CDR3 loop spans 16 amino acids. The trim removed 3 bases at V and 5 bases at J, leaving 7 bases unmatched. Germline V lookup: CDR1 MNHEY, CDR2 SMNVEV (reference sequence). The CDR3 DNA reads as TGTGCCAGCAGTTTTCGCGGGACAGTTAATAATTCACCCCTCCACTTT. Translated: CASSFRGTVNNSPLHF.

This rearrangement joins TRBV27 to TRBJ2-3, with 9 nucleotides matching TRBD2. Germline-derived CDR1 and CDR2 are MNHEY and SMNVEV (reference sequence). With 3 bases clipped from V and 9 bases from J, the junction kept 13 bases outside the gene matches. This CDR3 comprises 16 residues. CDR3 in DNA: TGTGCCAGCAGTTTCCAGAGAGCGGGGGGTCCCGTCACGCAGTATTTT. Its protein product is CASSFQRAGGPVTQYF.

CDR3 DNA: TGTGCCAGCAGAGGACTAGCGGGGAGAAGGGAGCAGTACTTC. Translated: CASRGLAGRREQYF. J is TRBJ2-7 and V is TRBV2; the match to TRBD2 covers 12 bases. From germline, CDR1 is SNHLY and CDR2 FYNNEI. The CDR3 is 14 residues long. Trimming cost V 6 bases and J 7 bases; bases outside gene matches: 7. The full variable domain, with the rest looked up from reference TRBV2 and TRBJ2-7, is EPEVTQTPSHQVTQMGQEVILRCVPISNHLYFYWYRQILGQKVEFLVSFYNNEISEKSEIFDDQFSVERPDGSNFTLKIRSTKLEDSAMYFCASRGLAGRREQYFGPGTRLTVT.

Notes on this clone: Other nucleotide sequences from this sample produce the same CDR3. This chain links TRBV18 with TRBJ2-3; D remains unclear. CDR3 length: 13 residues. V was clipped by 3 bases and J by 3 bases, with 7 bases between them. The V gene's germline CDR1 is KGHSH and CDR2 LQKENI. Here the CDR3 reads CASSPSGTDTQYF. CDR3 nucleotide sequence: TGTGCCAGCTCACCTTCCGGTACAGATACGCAGTATTTT.

The V call is TRBV11-2, the J call TRBJ2-7, with D possibly matching TRBD2 (6 bases). The V end was cut by 4 bases, the J end by 7 bases, with 17 bases between. This CDR3 is built from 14 residues. Germline assignment: CDR1 SGHAT and CDR2 FQNNGV. The CDR3 DNA sequence: TGTGCCAGCAGCTCCCCCGAAAGGGGAGGAGAGCAGTACTTC. This sequence encodes CASSSPERGGEQYF.

The rearrangement links TRBV18 to TRBJ2-1; D gene unclear. The CDR3 runs 15 residues. Looked up from germline, CDR1 is KGHSH and CDR2 is LQKENI. Trimming cost V 2 bases and J 0 bases, with 8 bases left between them. The CDR3 reads CASSPVINSYNEQFF. The DNA for the CDR3 is TGTGCCAGCTCACCAGTCATAAACTCCTACAATGAGCAGTTCTTC. The full variable domain, in which reference TRBV18 and TRBJ2-1 provide the parts outside the CDR3, is NAGVMQNPRHLVRRRGQEARLRCSPMKGHSHVYWYRQLPEEGLKFMVYLQKENIIDESGMPKERFSAEFPKEGPSILRIQQVVRGDSAAYFCASSPVINSYNEQFFGPGTRLTVL.

This clone was seen only a few times. The chain uses TRBV5-1 and TRBJ2-1; no reliable D call. The CDR3 runs 15 residues. Trimming cost V 4 bases and J 4 bases, with 15 bases left between them. Per the germline V gene, CDR1 is SGHRS and CDR2 is YFSETQ. Here the CDR3 reads CASSPVIKAYNEQFF. CDR3 coding DNA: TGCGCCAGCAGCCCAGTAATCAAGGCGTACAATGAGCAGTTCTTC. The variable domain in full, completed from reference TRBV5-1 and TRBJ2-1, reads KAGVTQTPRYLIKTRGQQVTLSCSPISGHRSVSWYQQTPGQGLQFLFEYFSETQRNKGNFPGRFSGRQFSNSRSEMNVSTLELGDSALYLCASSPVIKAYNEQFFGPGTRLTVL.

In this sample, this clone turned up a few times. The chain has TRBV10-2 and TRBJ1-2; D might be TRBD1 (5 bases). The CDR3 extends over 15 amino acids. V was clipped by 0 bases and J by 7 bases, with 15 bases between them. The V gene's germline CDR1 is WSHSY and CDR2 SAAADI. CDR3 loop: CASSESNTGAIGYTF. The CDR3 DNA sequence: TGCGCCAGCAGTGAGTCAAATACAGGAGCTATTGGCTACACCTTC.

A single count supports this clone. This chain joins TRBV7-2 and TRBJ2-3; D remains unclear. With 5 bases removed from V and 1 base from J, the gap between germline ends came to 7 bases. CDR1 and CDR2 (germline): SGHTA, FQGNSA. This CDR3 has 13 residues. The CDR3 DNA reads TGTGCCAGCAGCCCCAGCCGCACAGATACGCAGTATTTT. Translation gives CASSPSRTDTQYF.